This T cell receptor beta chain was captured by sequencing in a study of Ad26.COV2.S vaccination and SARS-CoV-2 variants. Points from the study as a whole: Breadth of non-spike TCRs did not differ between vaccinees and placebo recipients. The analyses of TCR breadth and depth may have understated the size of total T cell responses. CD8+ and CD4+ T cells specific for spike reportedly responded with substantial breadth after vaccination. Vaccine recipients showed a spike-specific TCR breadth that was higher than in placebo recipients.

TCRdb's table, derived via immunoSEQ multiplex PCR, lists solely in-frame clones and lacks some. The repertoire has about 98,000 clones, less than 85% of them found once; the top ten carry 15% to 20%. This clone was seen many times. Its antigen remains unknown. This TCR came from a human donor who had recovered from COVID-19. The specimen comprised peripheral blood, sampled after recovery from COVID-19.

The CDR3 region has the DNA TGTGCCAGCAGTTACGGGCAGGGGAACACTGAAGCTTTCTTT. Protein: CASSYGQGNTEAFF. V is TRBV6-5 and J is TRBJ1-1; possibly TRBD1 for D (5 bases). Germline V gene lookup returns CDR1 MNHEY and CDR2 SVGAGI. Trimming removed 2 bases at V and 1 base at J, with 8 bases between. The CDR3 loop spans 14 amino acids.